These T cell receptor beta chains were read from a single sample in a study of T cell responses to AZD1222 COVID-19 vaccine. Data came from immunoSEQ multiplex PCR; TCRdb stores just in-frame clones and leaves some out. This sample has approximately 65,000 clones, with around nine tenths found just once. The material sequenced was peripheral blood, taken on day 0 of AZD1222 vaccination. The receptors were gathered from an adult in good health. Both conserved end residues are part of each CDR3. Fields, in order: CDR3 length, V gene, clone size, D gene, CDR3 protein. D genes are given only for firm matches. Size tells how often a clone was seen (once, few, many) or the class of an expanded clone, and some rows leave it out.

>12|TRBV6-1|.|.
CASSRLSDTQYF
>11|TRBV10-2|.|.
CASSETPEAFF
>16|TRBV7-8|.|.
CASSLVRVRENTEAFF
>17|TRBV6-2/TRBV6-3|.|TRBD1
CASSLTGYSSGANVLTF
>15|TRBV6-4|.|.
CASSEGGGRSNEQFF
>21|TRBV12-2|few|.
CASRLRATKGQGAATNEKLFF
>18|TRBV28|once|TRBD2
CASNLRTSGSWTYNEQFF
>16|TRBV27|once|.
CASSSTVSLRTDTQYF
>14|TRBV27|.|.
CASSLSVLRDTQYF
>12|TRBV18|once|.
CASSPRGKTQYF
>16|TRBV7-8|.|.
CASSLGRTPLGNTIYF
>17|TRBV7-9|.|TRBD2
CASSFYTSGRAGNEQFF
>15|TRBV7-2|.|.
CASSSDSRSAYEQYF
>12|TRBV7-2|.|.
CASSWLRAEQFF
>17|TRBV9|.|TRBD2
CASSVVVDGRAWNEQFF
>17|TRBV25-1|.|TRBD1
CASSGTGGGGGNQPQHF
>15|TRBV28|.|TRBD2
CASSLWTSGYNEQFF
>14|TRBV7-8|.|.
CASSRTGYGNTIYF
>12|TRBV6-4|.|.
CASSDSVGRYTF
>16|TRBV7-3|.|.
CASSLTGVSGANVLTF
>17|TRBV28|.|TRBD2
CASSSPWEAGSSYEQYF
>15|TRBV5-1|.|.
CASSLEGTSYYGYTF
>14|TRBV3-1/TRBV3-2|.|.
CASSQDGSTGELFF
>14|TRBV7-2|once|.
CASSEEFSGNTIYF
>12|TRBV29-1|.|.
CSLGSANYGYTF
>15|TRBV15|.|.
CATSSVRRDPKGYTF
>14|TRBV27|few|.
CASSLGGKNTEAFF
>14|TRBV30|.|.
CAWSAGSVGQPQHF
>18|TRBV18|.|TRBD1
CASSPPNTDRGTNYGYTF
>15|TRBV4-1|once|.
CASSRGPSAGNTIYF
>16|TRBV7-8|.|TRBD1
CASSLEDTGVNYGYTF
>18|TRBV24-1|.|.
CATSDSARRGPSTDTQYF
>16|TRBV15|.|.
CATSRGDNTGANVLTF
>11|TRBV20-1|.|.
CSARSNYGYTF
>15|TRBV28|.|.
CASSLLAGTNYGYTF
>14|TRBV7-2|few|.
CASSTRSFDTEAFF
>14|TRBV3-1/TRBV3-2|once|.
CASSQAHSNQPQHF
>14|TRBV21-1|.|.
CASRRGFTHCEQYF
>15|TRBV4-1|.|.
CASSRGLTSSYEQYF
>15|TRBV5-4|.|TRBD2
CASRQTSGSTDTQYF